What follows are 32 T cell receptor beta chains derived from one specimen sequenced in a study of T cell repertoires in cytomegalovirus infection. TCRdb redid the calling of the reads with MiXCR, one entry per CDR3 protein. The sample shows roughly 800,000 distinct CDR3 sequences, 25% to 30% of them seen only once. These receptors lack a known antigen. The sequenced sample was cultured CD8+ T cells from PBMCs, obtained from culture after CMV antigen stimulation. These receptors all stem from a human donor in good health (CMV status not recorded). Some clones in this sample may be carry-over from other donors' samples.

The CDR3 loop reads CASFHRGRDEQFF. The CDR3 DNA is TGTGCCAGCTTCCATAGGGGTCGGGATGAGCAGTTCTTC. The chain couples TRBV18 to TRBJ2-1; D may be TRBD1 (5 bases). From germline, CDR1 is KGHSH and CDR2 LQKENI. V was clipped by 7 bases and J by 8 bases, with 15 bases between them. The CDR3 is 13 amino acids.

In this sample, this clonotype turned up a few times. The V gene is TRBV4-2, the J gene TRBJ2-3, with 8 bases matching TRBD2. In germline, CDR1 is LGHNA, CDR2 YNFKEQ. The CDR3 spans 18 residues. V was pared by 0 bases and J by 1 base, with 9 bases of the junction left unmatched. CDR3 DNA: TGTGCCAGCAGCCAAGAGCATGAGCGGGGGTACCGCACAGATACGCAGTATTTT. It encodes CASSQEHERGYRTDTQYF.

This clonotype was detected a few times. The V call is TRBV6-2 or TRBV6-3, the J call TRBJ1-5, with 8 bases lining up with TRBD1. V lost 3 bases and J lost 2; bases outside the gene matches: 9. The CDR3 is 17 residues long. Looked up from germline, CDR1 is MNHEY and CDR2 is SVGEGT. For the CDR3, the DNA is TGTGCCAGCAGTTATTTGGACAGGGCGTATCGCAATCAGCCCCAGCATTTT. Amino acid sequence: CASSYLDRAYRNQPQHF.

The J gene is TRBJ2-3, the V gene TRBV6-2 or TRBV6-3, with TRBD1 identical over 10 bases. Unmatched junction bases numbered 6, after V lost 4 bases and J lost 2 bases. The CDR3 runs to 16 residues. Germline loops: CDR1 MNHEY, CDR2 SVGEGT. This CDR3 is CASSFRDRGITDTQYF. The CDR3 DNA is TGTGCCAGCAGTTTCCGGGACAGGGGCATCACAGATACGCAGTATTTT.

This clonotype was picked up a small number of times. The CDR3 coding sequence is TGTGCCAGCGCCCAGCCGTACCAAGAGACCCAGTACTTC. It specifies CASAQPYQETQYF. The chain is built from TRBV28 and TRBJ2-5; D remains ambiguous. The CDR3 covers 13 residues. V was trimmed by 8 bases and J by 0 bases, leaving 10 bases between them. Germline V CDR1 and CDR2: MDHEN, SYDVKM.

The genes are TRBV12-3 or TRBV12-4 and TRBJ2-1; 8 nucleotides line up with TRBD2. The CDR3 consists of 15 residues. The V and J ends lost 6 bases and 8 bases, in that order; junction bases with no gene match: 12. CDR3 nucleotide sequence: TGTGCCAGCAGCCCCGACGGGGGGGGAATCTATGAGCAGTTCTTC. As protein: CASSPDGGGIYEQFF.

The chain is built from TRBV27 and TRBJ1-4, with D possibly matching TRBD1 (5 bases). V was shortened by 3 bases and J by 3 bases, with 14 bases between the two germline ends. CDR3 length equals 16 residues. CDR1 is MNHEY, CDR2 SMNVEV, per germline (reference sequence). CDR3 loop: CASSFQGGGPNEKLFF. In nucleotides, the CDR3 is TGTGCCAGCAGTTTTCAGGGCGGCGGTCCTAATGAAAAACTGTTTTTT.

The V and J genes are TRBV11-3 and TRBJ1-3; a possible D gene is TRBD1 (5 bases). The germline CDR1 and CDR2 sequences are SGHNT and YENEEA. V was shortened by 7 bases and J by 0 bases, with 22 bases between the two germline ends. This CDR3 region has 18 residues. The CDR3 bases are TGTGCCAGCACTGGGACGGCGGCTCCTTTATCCTCTGGAAACACCATATATTTT. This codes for CASTGTAAPLSSGNTIYF.

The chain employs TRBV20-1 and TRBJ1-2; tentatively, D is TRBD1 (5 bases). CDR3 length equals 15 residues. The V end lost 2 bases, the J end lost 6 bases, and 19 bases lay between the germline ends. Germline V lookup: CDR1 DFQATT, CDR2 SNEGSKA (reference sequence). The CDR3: CSARIRDSPEDGYTF. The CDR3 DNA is TGCAGTGCTAGAATTAGGGACTCACCCGAAGATGGCTACACCTTC.

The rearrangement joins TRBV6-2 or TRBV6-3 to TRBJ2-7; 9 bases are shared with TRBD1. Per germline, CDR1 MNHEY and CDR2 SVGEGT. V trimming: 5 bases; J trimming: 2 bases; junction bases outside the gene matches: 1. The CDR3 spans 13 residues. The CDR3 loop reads CASSGDRAYEQYV. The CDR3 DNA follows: TGTGCCAGCAGTGGGGACAGGGCCTACGAGCAGTACGTC.

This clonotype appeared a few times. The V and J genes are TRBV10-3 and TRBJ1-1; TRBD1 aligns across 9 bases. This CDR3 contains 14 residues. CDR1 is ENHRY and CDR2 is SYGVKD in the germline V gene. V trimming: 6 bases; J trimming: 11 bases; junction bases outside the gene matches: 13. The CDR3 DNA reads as TGTGCCATCAGAAAGACAGGGGGAGGTCTAAGCGCTTTCTTT. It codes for CAIRKTGGGLSAFF.

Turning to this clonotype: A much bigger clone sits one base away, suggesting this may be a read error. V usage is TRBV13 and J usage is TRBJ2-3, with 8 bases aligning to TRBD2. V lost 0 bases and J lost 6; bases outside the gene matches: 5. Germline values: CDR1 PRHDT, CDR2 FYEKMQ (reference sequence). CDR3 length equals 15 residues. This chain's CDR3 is CASSLGASGWDTQYF. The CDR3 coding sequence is TGTGCCAGCAGCTTAGGGGCTAGCGGGTGGGATACGCAGTATTTT. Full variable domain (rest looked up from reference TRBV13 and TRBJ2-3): AAGVIQSPRHLIKEKRETATLKCYPIPRHDTVYWYQQGPGQDPQFLISFYEKMQSDKGSIPDRFSAQQFSDYHSELNMSSLELGDSALYFCASSLGASGWDTQYFGPGTRLTVL.

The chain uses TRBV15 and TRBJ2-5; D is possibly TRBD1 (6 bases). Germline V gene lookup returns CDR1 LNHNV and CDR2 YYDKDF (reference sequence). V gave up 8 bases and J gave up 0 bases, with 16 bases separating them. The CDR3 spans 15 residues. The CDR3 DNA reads TGTGCCACCGAACAGGGCCCCCGGTACCAAGAGACCCAGTACTTC. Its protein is CATEQGPRYQETQYF.

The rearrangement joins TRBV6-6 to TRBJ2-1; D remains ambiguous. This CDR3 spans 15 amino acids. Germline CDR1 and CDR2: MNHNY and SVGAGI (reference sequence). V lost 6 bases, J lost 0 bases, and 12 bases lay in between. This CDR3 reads CASRPMRSSYNEQFF. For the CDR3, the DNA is TGTGCCAGCAGACCTATGAGATCCTCCTACAATGAGCAGTTCTTC.

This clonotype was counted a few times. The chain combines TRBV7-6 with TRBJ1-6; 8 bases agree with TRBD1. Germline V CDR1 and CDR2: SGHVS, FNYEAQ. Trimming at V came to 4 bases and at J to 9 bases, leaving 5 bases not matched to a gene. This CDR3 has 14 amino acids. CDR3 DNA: TGTGCCAGCAGCTGGACAGGGCGGGGTTCACCCCTCCACTTT. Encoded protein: CASSWTGRGSPLHF.

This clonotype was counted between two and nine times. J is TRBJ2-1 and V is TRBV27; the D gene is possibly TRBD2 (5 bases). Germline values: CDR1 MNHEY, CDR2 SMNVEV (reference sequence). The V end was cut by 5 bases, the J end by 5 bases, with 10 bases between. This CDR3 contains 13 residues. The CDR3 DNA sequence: TGTGCCAGCAGTCCACTGAGGGACAATGAGCAGTTCTTC. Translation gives CASSPLRDNEQFF.

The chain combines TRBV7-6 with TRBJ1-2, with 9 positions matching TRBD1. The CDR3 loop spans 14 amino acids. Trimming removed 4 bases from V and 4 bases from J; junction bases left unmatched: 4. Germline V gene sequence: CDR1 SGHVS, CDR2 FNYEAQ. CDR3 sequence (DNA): TGTGCCAGCAGCTACCCGACAGGGGGCTATGGCTACACCTTC. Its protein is CASSYPTGGYGYTF.

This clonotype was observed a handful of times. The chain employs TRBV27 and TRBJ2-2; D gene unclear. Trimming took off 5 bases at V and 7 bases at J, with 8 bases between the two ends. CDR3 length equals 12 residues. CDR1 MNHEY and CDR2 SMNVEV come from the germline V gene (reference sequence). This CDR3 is CASSPLGGELFF. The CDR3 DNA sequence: TGTGCCAGCAGTCCCCTTGGCGGGGAGCTGTTTTTT.

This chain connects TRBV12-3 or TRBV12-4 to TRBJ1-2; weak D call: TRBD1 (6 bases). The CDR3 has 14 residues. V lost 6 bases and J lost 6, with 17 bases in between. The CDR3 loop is CASSPPTGKNGYTF. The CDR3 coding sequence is TGTGCCAGCAGCCCCCCAACAGGGAAAAATGGCTACACCTTC.

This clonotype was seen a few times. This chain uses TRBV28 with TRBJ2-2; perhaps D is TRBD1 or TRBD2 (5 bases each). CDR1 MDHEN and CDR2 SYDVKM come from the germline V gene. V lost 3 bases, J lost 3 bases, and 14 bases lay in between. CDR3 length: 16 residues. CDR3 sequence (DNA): TGTGCCAGCAGTTTCCCAGCAGGGACGTACACCGGGGAGCTGTTTTTT. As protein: CASSFPAGTYTGELFF.

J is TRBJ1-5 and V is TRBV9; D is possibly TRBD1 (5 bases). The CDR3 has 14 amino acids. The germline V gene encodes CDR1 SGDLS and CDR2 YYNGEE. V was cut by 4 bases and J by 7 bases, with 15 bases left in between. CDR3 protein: CASSLGGTGQPQHF. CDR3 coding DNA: TGTGCCAGCAGCCTGGGAGGGACGGGGCAGCCCCAGCATTTT.

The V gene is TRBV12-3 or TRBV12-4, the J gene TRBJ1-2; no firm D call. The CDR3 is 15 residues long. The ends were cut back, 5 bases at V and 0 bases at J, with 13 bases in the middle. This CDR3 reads CASSTGGASNYGYTF. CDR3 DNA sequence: TGTGCCAGCAGTACCGGTGGAGCCTCTAACTATGGCTACACCTTC.

The chain's CDR3 is CASSDGWGNQPQHF. The CDR3 DNA is TGTGCCAGCAGTGACGGGTGGGGCAATCAGCCCCAGCATTTT. V gene TRBV25-1 combines with J gene TRBJ1-5; no reliable D call. The V and J ends lost 3 bases and 2 bases respectively, with 8 bases between them. Germline V gene lookup returns CDR1 MGHDK and CDR2 SYGVNS. The CDR3 length is 14 residues.

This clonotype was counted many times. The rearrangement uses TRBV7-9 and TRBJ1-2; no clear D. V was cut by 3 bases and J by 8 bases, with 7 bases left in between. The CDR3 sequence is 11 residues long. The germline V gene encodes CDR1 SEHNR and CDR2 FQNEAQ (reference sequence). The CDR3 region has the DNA TGTGCCAGCAGCTTGGGTTCCGGCTACACCTTC. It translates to CASSLGSGYTF.

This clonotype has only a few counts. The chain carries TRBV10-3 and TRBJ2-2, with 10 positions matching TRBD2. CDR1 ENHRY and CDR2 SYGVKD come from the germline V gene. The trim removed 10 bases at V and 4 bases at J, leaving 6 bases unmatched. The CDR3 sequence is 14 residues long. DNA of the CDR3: TGTGCCACAGGACTAGCGGTGGGCACCGGGGAGCTGTTTTTT. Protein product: CATGLAVGTGELFF.

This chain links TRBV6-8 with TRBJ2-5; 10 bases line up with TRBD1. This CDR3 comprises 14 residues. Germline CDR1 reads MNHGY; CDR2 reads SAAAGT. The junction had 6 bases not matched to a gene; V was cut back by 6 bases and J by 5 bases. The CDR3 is CASRTWDRGETQYF. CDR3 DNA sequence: TGTGCCAGCAGAACCTGGGACAGGGGTGAGACCCAGTACTTC.

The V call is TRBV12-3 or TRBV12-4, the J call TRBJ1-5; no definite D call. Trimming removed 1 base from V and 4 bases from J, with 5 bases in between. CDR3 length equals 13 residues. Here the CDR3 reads CASSLERNQPQHF. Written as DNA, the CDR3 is TGTGCCAGCAGTTTAGAGAGAAATCAGCCCCAGCATTTT.

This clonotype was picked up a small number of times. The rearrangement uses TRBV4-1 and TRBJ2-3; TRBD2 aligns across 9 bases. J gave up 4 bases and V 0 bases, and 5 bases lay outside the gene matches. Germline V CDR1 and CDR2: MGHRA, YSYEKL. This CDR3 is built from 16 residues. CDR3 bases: TGCGCCAGCAGCCAAGATTTAGCGGGGGAATCAGATACGCAGTATTTT. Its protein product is CASSQDLAGESDTQYF.

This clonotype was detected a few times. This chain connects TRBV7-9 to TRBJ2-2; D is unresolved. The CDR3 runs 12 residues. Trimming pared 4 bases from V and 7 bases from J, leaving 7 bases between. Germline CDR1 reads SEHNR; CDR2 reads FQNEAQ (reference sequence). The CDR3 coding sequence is TGTGCCAGCAGCTCGCCTGACGGGGAGCTGTTTTTT. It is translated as CASSSPDGELFF.

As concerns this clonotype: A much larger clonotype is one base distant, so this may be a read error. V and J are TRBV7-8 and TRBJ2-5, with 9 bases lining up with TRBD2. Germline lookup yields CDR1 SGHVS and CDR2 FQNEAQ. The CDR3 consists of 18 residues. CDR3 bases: TGTGCCAGCAGTCCCTTCCCGTTTAGCGGGGGAGTGCAAGAGATCCAGTACTTC. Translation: CASSPFPFSGGVQEIQYF.

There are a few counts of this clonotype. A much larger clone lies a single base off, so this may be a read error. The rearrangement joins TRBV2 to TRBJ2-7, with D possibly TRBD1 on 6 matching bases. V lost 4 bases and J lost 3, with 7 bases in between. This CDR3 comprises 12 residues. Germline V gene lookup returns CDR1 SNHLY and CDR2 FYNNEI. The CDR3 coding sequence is TGTGCCAGCAGTGGGACAGTCTACGAGCAGTACTTC. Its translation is CASSGTVYEQYF.

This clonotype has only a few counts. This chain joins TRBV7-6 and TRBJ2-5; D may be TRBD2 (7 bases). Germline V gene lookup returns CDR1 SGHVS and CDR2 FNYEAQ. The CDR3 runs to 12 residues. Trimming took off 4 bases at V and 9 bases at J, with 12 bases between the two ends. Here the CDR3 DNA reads TGTGCCAGCAGCTCTAGGGGGGGGCCCCAGTACTTC. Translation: CASSSRGGPQYF. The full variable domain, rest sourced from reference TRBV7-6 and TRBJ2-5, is GAGVSQSPRYKVTKRGQDVALRCDPISGHVSLYWYRQALGQGPEFLTYFNYEAQQDKSGLPNDRFSAERPEGSISTLTIQRTEQRDSAMYRCASSSRGGPQYFGPGTRLLVL.